The TCR beta chain described here comes from a study of regulatory T cells in long-lasting Graves disease (dated by TCRdb to the early 2020s). The study in broad terms: Patients with newly diagnosed Graves' disease had been on antithyroid drugs for under 3 months. Persistent Graves' disease patients were compared with newly diagnosed Graves' disease patients by peripheral blood TCR sequencing and RNA sequencing. The study was conducted in China and was registered as a clinical trial. TCR sequencing covered about 13 persistent and around 20 newly diagnosed Graves' disease patients, 33 samples in total.

Per the publication, the time point label means: newly diagnosed GD, antithyroid drugs for less than 3 months. RNA was extracted from PBMCs in TRIzol for both TCR sequencing and RNA sequencing. Graves' disease was diagnosed according to American Thyroid Association guidelines. The patients came from an endocrinology department in Xi'an, China. Each patient gave about 9.1 milliliters of peripheral blood, collected in an EDTA anticoagulant tube. Ficoll Paque Plus density gradient separation was used to isolate PBMCs, and no additional T cell sorting was done. RNA quality was checked with an Agilent 2100 Bioanalyzer and agarose gel, and concentration with a NanoDrop 2000. Results and caveats for the whole study, not just this receptor: Persistent patients shared more public clonotypes among themselves (approximately 2,500) than newly diagnosed patients did (roughly 920). TRBV28, TRBJ1-2 and TRBJ2-5 were preferentially used in persistent disease, while TRBV20-1 and TRBJ2-1 were favored in newly diagnosed disease. Peripheral blood alone was examined, since thyroid tissue, which constituted the primary lesion, could not be accessed. Lower TCR Shannon entropy and fewer highly expanded clones were observed in persistent Graves' disease patients than in newly diagnosed patients, which suggested clonal expansion. Sequencing and analysis were restricted to the TCR beta chain. The authors acknowledged the small sample size as a limitation that may reduce accuracy.

This clonotype was detected a few times. No antigen is known for it. Base-call qualities are not available, and no considerably larger clone is one nucleotide away. Library preparation was by multiplex PCR. Sequenced using an Illumina HiSeq 4000. iRepertoire HTBI primers and Arm-PCR amplification of CDR3 regions were used to construct TCR beta libraries. Before sequencing, the PCR products went through gel purification. As for how the authors treated the data: Across samples, fewer than 70 TRBV and 13 to 15 TRBJ segments were identified and used for gene usage analysis of CDR3 amino acid clonotypes. Filtered high-quality paired reads were merged into contigs using COPE and FqMerger. Contigs were aligned with BLAST to IMGT TRBV, TRBD and TRBJ reference genes, and CDR3 was defined per IMGT. Any clonotype with a frequency above 0.1% was counted as a highly expanded clone. Repertoire diversity was measured by Shannon entropy, and V-J evenness by the Gini coefficient. Public clonotypes were defined as clonotypes shared by more than one individual. TCRdb reran the public reads through fastp at Q25 and MiXCR, keeping productive beta chains. Every CDR3 protein is listed once, alongside the most common genes and DNA of its rows. TCRdb's processing, not the authors', yielded these V and J calls. The sample contains 550,000 to 700,000 distinct CDR3 sequences, about 16% of them found a single time. About 11% of the sample goes to the ten largest clones.

The CDR3 runs 18 residues from the cysteine to the phenylalanine. Only the CDR3 DNA is retained, 54 bases long and in frame from the first base. V and J are trimmed by 5 bases and 7 bases, and the gene matches miss 22 bases of the junction. CDR1 and CDR2, per the germline V gene (reference sequence), are DFQATT and SNEGSKA. These data also featured in a second study, about T cells in Graves' hyperthyroidism and ophthalmopathy. The second study, in turn, reports: Stable Graves' hyperthyroidism was defined as no progression to ophthalmopathy during 18 months of follow-up. Hyperthyroidism patients were newly diagnosed, had a disease duration of under 2 months, and were aged 18 to 65 years. Exclusion was applied to patients with uncontrolled infections, other autoimmune diseases, pregnancy or lactation. Diagnoses were established on the basis of clinical symptoms, serum thyroxine and TRAb, thyroid ultrasound, and orbital computed tomography. For the first round of RT-PCR on the TCR CDR3, the HTBI primer set was used together with the Qiagen OneStep RT-PCR kit. Blood samples also contained most of the expanded thyroid clonotypes (frequency above 0.001), which suggests that blood repertoires may reflect thyroid immune responses. A model built on a 13 V-J signature distinguished ophthalmopathy from stable hyperthyroidism, reaching 85% to 90% sensitivity and around 81% specificity in cross-validation and 80%/75% in testing. During validation, the model predicted progression to ophthalmopathy a median of around 7 months ahead of onset, with almost 71% sensitivity and around 72% specificity. TCR V-J signatures able to tell the groups apart were searched for in a discovery cohort of 100 patients, of whom approximately 40 had Graves' ophthalmopathy and around 56 had stable Graves' hyperthyroidism. Whether ophthalmopathy could be predicted prospectively was tested in an independent validation cohort made up of under 20 hyperthyroidism patients plus 17 patients who later progressed to ophthalmopathy. The 100 discovery patients were divided at random into training and test sets in a 7:3 ratio. The study also compared thyroid tissue and blood T-cell repertoires from about six Graves' hyperthyroidism patients. Following sampling, methimazole starting at 30 mg daily was given to hyperthyroidism patients, and high-dose intravenous methylprednisolone was given to ophthalmopathy patients. Libraries were constructed in a second round of multiplex PCR, after which size selection and purification were carried out. The libraries were sequenced on an Illumina HiSeq2000 using paired-end 100 bp reads. SOAPnuke was used to process the raw data, removing reads that contained adapters or uncalled bases, had a mean Phred below 15, or lacked an exact match to the constant primer or identifier. COPE v1.2.5 was used to merge high-quality paired reads, and clonotypes were defined as unique nucleotide sequences. MiTCR v1.1 was used to align clonotypes to the IMGT TRBV, TRBD and TRBJ reference segments. The analysis included only V-J combinations with a frequency above 0.0001, which together covered more than 99% of the repertoires. A TCS score was defined as the ratio between F50 (clonal expansion) and ExV (chaos), using BLOSUM62-based TCRdist between CDR3 peptides within each V-J. Welch's t-statistics and random forest reduced fewer than 600 V-J features to under 15, which were used in a naive Bayes classifier (R e1071). Sample size was not statistically predetermined, and investigators were not blinded to group allocation. The paper reports TCR Vbeta CDR3 sequencing of about 140 peripheral blood samples: some 41 ophthalmopathy, under 80 hyperthyroidism and approximately 17 progressor patients.

The receptor was derived from a man between 18 and 29 years old with Graves disease. Donor details come from another sample of the same person, matched by shared clones. The input for sequencing was peripheral blood mononuclear cells (PBMCs), taken at new diagnosis, from a patient treated with antithyroid drugs. This chain joins TRBV20-1 to TRBJ2-1; 8 junctional bases match TRBD2. The DNA reads as follows: TGCAGTGCTCCCCGGTCGATAGCGGGACCCCTGTTGGATAATGAGCAGTTCTTC. The resulting protein is CSAPRSIAGPLLDNEQFF.